This T cell receptor (beta chain) was retrieved from a study of T cells in Graves' hyperthyroidism and ophthalmopathy. Points from the study as a whole: Most thyroid clonotypes with frequency above 0.001 were detected in blood.

It was RNA transcripts that yielded the amplified TCR beta CDR3 regions. With the HTBI primer set, the TCR CDR3 went through a first round of RT-PCR. MiXCR was run by TCRdb on the multiplex PCR reads, yielding one entry per CDR3 protein. The data hold approximately 400,000 distinct CDR3 sequences, with around 16% observed a single time. Over 18 months, lack of ophthalmopathy progression marked Graves' hyperthyroidism as stable. Trimming left V 5 bases short and J 7 bases short, with 9 bases between. CDR3 length: 12 amino acids. Germline CDR1 SEHNR, CDR2 FQNEAQ (reference sequence). Regarding this clonotype: Its antigen is as yet unknown.

The V gene is TRBV7-9, the J gene TRBJ2-1; D ambiguous. This TCR came from a woman aged 18-29 years with Graves' hyperthyroidism. Sequenced sample: blood. CDR3: CASSRTENEQFF. CDR3 DNA sequence: TGTGCCAGCAGCCGGACCGAAAATGAGCAGTTCTTC.